Reported below is one T cell receptor (beta chain). This clone came up a few times. The clone's antigen remains unknown. The input lacks base qualities; no much larger clone sits a single base away. Relative to germline, V is missing 2 bases and J is missing 4 bases, with 7 bases of the junction outside any gene match. The CDR3 starts with the cysteine, ends with the phenylalanine, and has 15 residues. The entry retains the CDR3 DNA only, 45 bases that are in frame from base 1. CDR1 and CDR2 (SGHVS, FNYEAQ) derive from the germline V gene. This entry comes from a study of beta chain features in type 1 diabetes (dated 2018 in TCRdb). Describing the broader study: Mean age, gender distribution, total cell number and subset yield did not differ between patients and healthy donors. Whereas all 30 or so donors provided naive and central memory subsets, regulatory and stem cell-like memory subsets were isolated from just 8 patients and roughly eight healthy donors. The study compared the TCRB repertoires of sorted circulating CD4+ T cell subsets in recently diagnosed type 1 diabetes patients with those in matched healthy donors. A total of over 90,000,000 sorted cells were examined across all samples, and a strong correlation was observed between cell number per subset and RNA yield.

The High Capacity cDNA Reverse Transcription Kit was used to reverse transcribe all of the isolated RNA, meaning that expressed TCRB transcripts were what got sequenced. Naive, central memory and regulatory T cell samples underwent deep immunoSEQ sequencing, averaging around 3.6 million total reads per sample. After sorted cells were lysed in RLT buffer, RNA was extracted with DNase-treated RNeasy Micro or Mini kits, with the choice depending on cell number. To prevent cross-contamination, every cell subset was processed on its own, while patient and healthy donor samples were processed together. Using the immunoSEQ multiplex PCR, TCRB sequences were amplified from cDNA into 87-bp fragments spanning the CDR3 region. Sequencing of the amplicons was performed on the Illumina HiSeq platform. Concerning the study's data processing: PCR bias was computationally corrected using synthetic template baselines, reads within Hamming distance 2 were collapsed, and singletons that could not be merged were discarded. Reads were aligned to IMGT to assign V, D and J genes, CDR3 length, and insertions or deletions at six rearrangement sites. Within each subset, clonotype counts were normalized to the number of sorted cells before true diversity and Gini coefficients were calculated with the tcR R package. The overlap coefficient, calculated on TCRB nucleotide sequences, was used to measure repertoire sharing. Out-of-frame TCRB sequences from naive cells were analyzed to stand in for the pre-selection repertoire. Held by TCRdb, this immuneACCESS table contains in-frame sequences only and omits some clones. Under half of the omission traces to an unresolved V gene where checked; the cause of the rest is unknown. V, J and clone size are taken as reported in that table, and D and trimming were inferred from the DNA itself. The sample contains hundreds of thousands of clones, 13% of them found a single time. The leading ten clones occupy 0.022% of the sample.

From each donor, a single peripheral blood sample of 100 to 150 mL on average was drawn into heparinised tubes. Using a panel that included CD45RO, CCR7, CD25, CD127, CD95 and CD27, naive, central memory, regulatory and stem cell-like memory CD4+ T cells were sorted on a BD FACSAria II. Every sorted population had a purity above 95%. PBMCs were isolated immediately by Lymphoprep density gradient centrifugation and stained directly without culture. So that batch effects would be minimized, each experiment stained and sorted samples in pairs, pairing one healthy donor with one patient. Findings and caveats that apply to the study as a whole: Naive, central memory and regulatory TCRB repertoires appeared more similar among patients than among healthy donors. PCR might favor shorter templates, but patient and control samples were amplified and corrected together, so any skew would affect both groups equally. Sequencing cDNA rather than genomic DNA could over-represent highly expressing activated cells, although activation and CD3 levels did not differ between groups. In all four CD4+ subsets, TCRB CDR3 length was moderately but significantly shorter in type 1 diabetes patients. Only small numbers of individuals were included in the HLA sub-analyses, which left unresolved whether HLA type had any influence on TCRB rearrangement. At VDJ recombination sites, patients with type 1 diabetes made fewer insertions and deleted more nucleotides, a pattern implying thymic rearrangement abnormalities.

The source is a young man with type 1 diabetes. The V gene is TRBV7-6 and the J gene is TRBJ2-5; 7 bases in the junction line up with TRBD1. Sample: naive CD4+ T cells from blood. Taken with the paper, the label for cell subset or site translates to: true naive CD4+ T cells. The CDR3 protein is CASSLIGTVTETQYF. Here is the DNA: TGTGCCAGCAGCTTAATTGGGACAGTGACAGAGACCCAGTACTTC.